This T cell receptor beta chain comes out of a study of blood T cells in healthy people across ages. Findings and caveats of the study: The percentage of naive T cells correlated strongly with TCR beta diversity.

For the second PCR, which ran for about 6 to 11 cycles, a sample-barcoded 5' primer and a J-beta primer mix were used. Every sample returned 2.5 million or more CDR3-containing paired-end reads. TCRdb passed the 5' RACE reads through MiXCR, listing each CDR3 protein once. The sample contains about 830,000 distinct CDR3 sequences, under 80% of which appear only once. This clonotype appeared once. Its antigen is currently unknown. The germline V gene encodes CDR1 MNHEY and CDR2 SVGAGI. This CDR3 is 12 amino acids long. The V and J ends lost 8 bases and 2 bases respectively, with 9 bases between them. All donors came from Russia, were Caucasian and healthy, and spanned ages about 6 to 100.

The sequenced sample consisted of blood. The chain employs TRBV6-5 and TRBJ1-2, with D uncertain. This TCR derives from a man aged 25 to 45 in good health. The DNA of the CDR3 is TGTGCCAGCGCAGACAACAACTATGGCTACACCTTC. It yields the protein CASADNNYGYTF.